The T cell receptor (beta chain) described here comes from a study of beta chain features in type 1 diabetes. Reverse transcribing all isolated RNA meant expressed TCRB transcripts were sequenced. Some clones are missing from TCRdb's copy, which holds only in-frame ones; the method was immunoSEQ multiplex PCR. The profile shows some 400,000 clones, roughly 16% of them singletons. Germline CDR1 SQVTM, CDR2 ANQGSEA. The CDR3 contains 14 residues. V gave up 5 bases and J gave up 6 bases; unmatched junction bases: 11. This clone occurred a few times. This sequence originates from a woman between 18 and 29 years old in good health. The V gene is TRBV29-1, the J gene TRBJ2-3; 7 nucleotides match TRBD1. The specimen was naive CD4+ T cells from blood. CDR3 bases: TGCAGCGTTCGTGAACGGGACAGATGGGATACGCAGTATTTT. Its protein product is CSVRERDRWDTQYF.